What follows are 6 T cell receptor beta chains derived from one specimen sequenced in a study of human thymus T cells. Measured with immunoSEQ multiplex PCR; TCRdb has only the in-frame clones, and not every one. The sample lists under 150,000 clones, more than 90% occurring once. Resections obtained during corrective heart surgery supplied the thymus tissue. The sample consisted of thymus tissue. These receptors came from a boy under two years old with a congenital heart defect but otherwise immunologically healthy.

This sequence joins TRBV2 and TRBJ2-5, with a tentative D call TRBD1 (6 bases). The CDR3 length is 14 residues. Germline V gene sequence: CDR1 SNHLY, CDR2 FYNNEI. The ends were cut back, 7 bases at V and 3 bases at J, with 15 bases in the middle. CDR3 nucleotides: TGTGCCAGCAAAGCAGGGGCCCTTGAAGAGACCCAGTACTTC. It encodes CASKAGALEETQYF.

The chain is built from TRBV10-2 and TRBJ2-7; D is ambiguous. Trimming shortened V by 5 bases and J by 2 bases, and 10 bases separated the two germline ends. The CDR3 spans 13 residues. Looked up from germline, CDR1 is WSHSY and CDR2 is SAAADI. CDR3 amino acids: CASSLRPAYEQYF. The CDR3 region has the DNA TGCGCCAGCAGTCTTCGGCCGGCCTACGAGCAGTACTTC.

This sequence joins TRBV5-1 and TRBJ1-2; D uncertain. CDR3 length equals 12 residues. CDR1 is SGHRS and CDR2 is YFSETQ in the germline V gene. The V end lost 0 bases, the J end lost 2 bases, and 2 bases lay between the germline ends. Here the CDR3 reads CASSLANYGYTF. The CDR3 DNA reads TGCGCCAGCAGCTTGGCCAACTATGGCTACACCTTC.

The chain uses TRBV2 and TRBJ2-5, with D perhaps matching TRBD2 (5 bases). Germline CDR1 reads SNHLY; CDR2 reads FYNNEI. The CDR3 is 15 residues long. V lost 5 bases, J lost 2 bases, and 15 bases lay in between. CDR3 DNA: TGTGCCAGCAGTCAAAAGCGGTATCGACAAGAGACCCAGTACTTC. It is translated as CASSQKRYRQETQYF.

The CDR3: CASSVSVRLNTIYF. CDR3 coding DNA: TGTGCCAGCAGCGTCAGTGTAAGGTTGAACACCATATATTTT. The chain carries TRBV7-9 and TRBJ1-3; D gene ambiguous. The germline V gene encodes CDR1 SEHNR and CDR2 FQNEAQ (reference sequence). The CDR3 contains 14 residues. V dropped 5 bases and J dropped 7 bases, with 15 bases sitting between them.

The chain couples TRBV14 to TRBJ2-1; the match to TRBD2 covers 12 bases. The length of the CDR3 is 17 residues. Losses at the gene ends were 3 bases for V and 2 bases for J; bases not matched to a gene: 5. Looked up from germline, CDR1 is SGHDN and CDR2 is FVKESK. For the CDR3, the DNA is TGTGCCAGCAGCCAGGGGACTAGCGGGCCCACCTACAATGAGCAGTTCTTC. It specifies CASSQGTSGPTYNEQFF. Drawing the rest from reference TRBV14 and TRBJ2-1, the complete variable domain is EAGVTQFPSHSVIEKGQTVTLRCDPISGHDNLYWYRRVMGKEIKFLLHFVKESKQDESGMPNNRFLAERTGGTYSTLKVQPAELEDSGVYFCASSQGTSGPTYNEQFFGPGTRLTVL.